The clone carrying this TCR beta chain was detected only once. Sequencing was performed with immunoSEQ multiplex PCR; in TCRdb, only in-frame clones are kept and a portion is missing. The sample has roughly 2,500,000 clones, under 95% seen once. This sample was taken from a study of shared clonotypes between healthy human individuals. Per the germline V gene, CDR1 is SGHRS and CDR2 is YFSETQ. This CDR3 contains 16 residues. Trimming left V 0 bases short and J 1 base short, with 13 bases between. V gene TRBV5-1 combines with J gene TRBJ1-1; no clear D gene. The sequence was collected from a young man in good health. Some clones in this sample may be carry-over from other donors' samples. The sample taken for sequencing was naive CD4+ T cells from PBMCs. Noted subset: CD45RA+ positively selected. The CDR3 nucleotides read TGCGCCAGCAGCTTGGCCTTAGGAAGCCCGAACACTGAAGCTTTCTTT. Protein sequence: CASSLALGSPNTEAFF.